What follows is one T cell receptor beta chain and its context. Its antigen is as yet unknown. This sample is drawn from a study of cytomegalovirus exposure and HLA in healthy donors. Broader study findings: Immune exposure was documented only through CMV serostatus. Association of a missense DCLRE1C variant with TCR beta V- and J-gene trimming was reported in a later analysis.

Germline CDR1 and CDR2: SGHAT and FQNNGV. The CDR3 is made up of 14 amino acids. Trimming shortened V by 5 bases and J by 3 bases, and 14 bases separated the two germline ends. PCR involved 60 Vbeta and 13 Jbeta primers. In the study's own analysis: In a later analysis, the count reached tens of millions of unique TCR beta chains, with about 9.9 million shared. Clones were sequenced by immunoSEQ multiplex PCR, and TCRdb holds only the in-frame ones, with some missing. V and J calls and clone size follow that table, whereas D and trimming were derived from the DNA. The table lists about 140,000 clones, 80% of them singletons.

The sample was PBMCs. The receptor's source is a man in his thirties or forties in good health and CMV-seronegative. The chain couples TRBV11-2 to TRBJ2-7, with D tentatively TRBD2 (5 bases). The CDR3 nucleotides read TGTGCCAGCAGCCGAATCGGACTGAACTACGAGCAGTACTTC. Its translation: CASSRIGLNYEQYF.